These T cell receptor beta chains were read from a single sample in a study of cytomegalovirus exposure and HLA in healthy donors. Assay: immunoSEQ multiplex PCR; the TCRdb copy retains only in-frame clones and omits some. This table holds some 180,000 clones, 77% found once. The sample taken for sequencing was PBMCs. These receptors all come from a man aged 18-30 years in good health and CMV-seronegative. Both conserved end residues are part of each CDR3. The D gene is left open where the match is weak. Rows give clone size only sometimes, using once, few, many, or a class for an expanded clone.

NA	TRBV7-8	NA	TRBJ1-6	CASSLASGTQSSYNSPLHF	TGTGCCAGCAGCCTCGCCTCCGGGACACAGAGCTCCTATAATTCACCCCTCCACTTT
TRBD2	TRBV2	few	TRBJ2-3	CASRSGLAGGPLTDTQYF	TGTGCCAGCAGATCCGGACTAGCGGGGGGGCCCCTCACAGATACGCAGTATTTT
NA	TRBV7-9	NA	TRBJ1-1	CASSLFGMGGTEAFF	TGTGCCAGCAGCTTATTCGGGATGGGGGGCACTGAAGCTTTCTTT
NA	TRBV27	NA	TRBJ2-7	CASSRDSSYEQYF	TGTGCCAGCAGCCGGGACTCCTCCTACGAGCAGTACTTC
NA	TRBV4-2	NA	TRBJ2-2	CASSQDWFSPGELFF	TGTGCCAGCAGCCAAGATTGGTTTAGCCCCGGGGAGCTGTTTTTT
NA	TRBV29-1	NA	TRBJ2-7	CSARSGAGSYEQYF	TGCAGCGCCCGGTCAGGGGCAGGCTCCTACGAGCAGTACTTC
TRBD1	TRBV6-1	NA	TRBJ1-2	CASSENGFGQGRGYTF	TGTGCCAGCAGTGAAAACGGGTTCGGACAGGGAAGGGGCTACACCTTC
TRBD1	TRBV2	NA	TRBJ2-7	CASNEILPGQSYEQYF	TGTGCCAGCAACGAGATTCTACCGGGACAGTCCTACGAGCAGTACTTC
TRBD1	TRBV2	NA	TRBJ1-6	CASSEQGVGYNSPLHF	TGTGCCAGCAGTGAACAGGGGGTCGGATATAATTCACCCCTCCACTTT
TRBD1	TRBV28	NA	TRBJ1-3	CASSILQGPPGNTIYF	TGTGCCAGCAGTATACTACAGGGGCCCCCTGGAAACACCATATATTTT